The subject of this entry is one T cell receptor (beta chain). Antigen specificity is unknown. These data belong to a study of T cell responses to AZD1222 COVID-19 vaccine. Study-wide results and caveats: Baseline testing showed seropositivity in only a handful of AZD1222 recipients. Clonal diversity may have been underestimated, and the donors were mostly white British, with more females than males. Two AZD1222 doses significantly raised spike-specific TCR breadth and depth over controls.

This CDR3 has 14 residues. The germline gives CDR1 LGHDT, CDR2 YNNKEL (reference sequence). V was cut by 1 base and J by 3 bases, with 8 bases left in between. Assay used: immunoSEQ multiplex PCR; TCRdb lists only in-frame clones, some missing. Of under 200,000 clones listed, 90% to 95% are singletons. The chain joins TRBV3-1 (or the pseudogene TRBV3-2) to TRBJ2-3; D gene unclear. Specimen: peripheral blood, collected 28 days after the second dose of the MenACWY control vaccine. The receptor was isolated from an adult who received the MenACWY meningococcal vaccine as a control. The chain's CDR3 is CASSQGPSTDTQYF. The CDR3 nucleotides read TGTGCCAGCAGCCAAGGACCTTCTACAGATACGCAGTATTTT.